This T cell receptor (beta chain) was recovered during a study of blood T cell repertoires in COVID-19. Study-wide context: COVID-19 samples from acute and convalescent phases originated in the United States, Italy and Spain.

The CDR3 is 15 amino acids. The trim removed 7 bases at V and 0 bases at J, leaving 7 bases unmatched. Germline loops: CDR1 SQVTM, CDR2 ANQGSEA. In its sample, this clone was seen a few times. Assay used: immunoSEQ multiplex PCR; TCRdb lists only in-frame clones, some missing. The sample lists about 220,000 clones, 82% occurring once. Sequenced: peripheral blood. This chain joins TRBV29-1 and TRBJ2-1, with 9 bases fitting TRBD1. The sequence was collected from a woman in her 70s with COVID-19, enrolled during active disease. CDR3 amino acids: CSARQGVGSYNEQFF. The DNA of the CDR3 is TGCAGCGCCCGACAGGGGGTCGGCTCCTACAATGAGCAGTTCTTC.